The 5 T cell receptor beta chains below were found in one sample sequenced in a study of T cell responses to AZD1222 COVID-19 vaccine. The method was immunoSEQ multiplex PCR; TCRdb's version includes in-frame clones alone and lacks a portion of them. The sample records about 180,000 clones, around 90% being singletons. Sequenced here: peripheral blood, sampled 28 days after the second AZD1222 dose. Receptors were obtained from an adult who received the AZD1222 COVID-19 vaccine.

The chain has TRBV12-3 or TRBV12-4 and TRBJ1-4; D is undetermined. The CDR3 is 11 residues long. V lost 6 bases and J lost 9, with 8 bases in between. The CDR3 is CASSPGQKLFF. The CDR3 DNA follows: TGTGCCAGCAGCCCCGGACAAAAACTGTTTTTT.

In its sample, this clone was seen once. The J gene is TRBJ1-6, the V gene TRBV27; TRBD1 matches 9 bases. CDR1 is MNHEY and CDR2 is SMNVEV in the germline V gene (reference sequence). Germline trimming cut 6 bases from V and 9 bases from J; bases unmatched to any gene: 9. This CDR3 contains 15 residues. CDR3 region: CASRYSTGGSSPLHF. The CDR3 DNA follows: TGTGCCAGCAGGTATTCGACAGGGGGAAGTTCACCCCTCCACTTT.

This chain links TRBV5-4 with TRBJ1-2; possible D gene TRBD1, 5 bases. Trimming removed 4 bases from V and 7 bases from J, with 17 bases in between. Germline V gives CDR1 SGHNT, CDR2 YYREEE (reference sequence). The CDR3 runs 14 residues. The CDR3 region is CASSPGRETIGYTF. The CDR3 DNA sequence: TGTGCCAGCAGCCCGGGACGGGAAACTATTGGCTACACCTTC. Full variable domain (missing parts from reference TRBV5-4 and TRBJ1-2): ETGVTQSPTHLIKTRGQQVTLRCSSQSGHNTVSWYQQALGQGPQFIFQYYREEENGRGNFPPRFSGLQFPNYSSELNVNALELDDSALYLCASSPGRETIGYTFGSGTRLTVV.

The CDR3 loop is CASSPTGVGNQPQHF. CDR3 DNA sequence: TGTGCCAGCTCACCGACAGGGGTGGGCAATCAGCCCCAGCATTTT. This chain connects TRBV18 to TRBJ1-5; 8 nucleotides agree with TRBD1. Germline V lookup: CDR1 KGHSH, CDR2 LQKENI. J gave up 2 bases and V 3 bases, and 3 bases lay outside the gene matches. There are 15 residues in the CDR3.

This chain links TRBV5-1 with TRBJ1-2, with D possibly TRBD1 on 5 matching bases. The V end lost 3 bases, the J end lost 4 bases, and 13 bases lay between the germline ends. From germline, CDR1 is SGHRS and CDR2 YFSETQ. The CDR3 loop spans 14 amino acids. The CDR3 DNA reads as TGCGCCAGCAGCTCGGGGACGCGGAGCTATGGCTACACCTTC. Translating gives CASSSGTRSYGYTF.